One sample yielded the 25 T cell receptor beta chains listed below, sequenced in a study of T cell clonotyping in hematopoietic cell transplantation listed by TCRdb under 2021. To prepare the library, the immunoSEQ multiplex PCR assay was applied. TCRdb retrieved this table from immuneACCESS and kept in-frame rearrangements only. Not all clones are present; in checked studies, unresolved V genes account for under half, and no reason is known for the remainder. For this sample the table gives about 8,700 clones, of which about 90% were detected only once. The ten top clones hold 30% to 45% of the sample. The time point label here, explained by the study, means: 180 days after allo-HCT. The sample consisted of PBMCs, taken 180 days after allogeneic stem cell transplant. These receptors were obtained from a human patient who had an allogeneic stem cell transplant, so the T cells may come from the graft donor. The donor label of this sample is uncertain. Some clones in this sample may be carry-over from other donors' samples.

The chain uses TRBV5-4 and TRBJ2-7, with 12 bases fitting TRBD1. There are 16 residues in the CDR3. V lost 4 bases to trimming and J lost 3 bases; unmatched junction nucleotides: 8. From germline, CDR1 is SGHNT and CDR2 YYREEE (reference sequence). The chain's CDR3 is CASSRGGTGGFYEQYF. CDR3 coding DNA: TGTGCCAGCAGCCGAGGTGGGACAGGGGGCTTCTACGAGCAGTACTTC.

The rearrangement links TRBV9 to TRBJ2-3; maybe TRBD2 (6 bases). The CDR3 sequence is 14 residues long. Trimming cost V 0 bases and J 5 bases, with 10 bases left between them. Germline lookup yields CDR1 SGDLS and CDR2 YYNGEE. The CDR3 here is CASSVDRDLDTQYF. The CDR3 nucleotides read TGTGCCAGCAGCGTAGACCGGGACTTAGATACGCAGTATTTT.

This clone was found once. The CDR3 region is CASSPAGTNTEAFF. CDR3 nucleotide sequence: TGTGCCAGTAGCCCAGCGGGCACGAACACTGAAGCTTTCTTT. The rearrangement joins TRBV19 to TRBJ1-1; D remains ambiguous. V lost 6 bases, J lost 1 base, and 12 bases lay in between. CDR1 and CDR2 from the germline V gene are LNHDA and SQIVND (reference sequence). The CDR3 is 14 residues long.

The rearrangement links TRBV19 to TRBJ1-2, with D unclear. Germline V gives CDR1 LNHDA, CDR2 SQIVND (reference sequence). V was shortened by 7 bases and J by 1 base, with 19 bases between the two germline ends. The CDR3 is 16 residues long. CDR3 sequence (DNA): TGTGCCAGTAACCCCCAAGGCAGTTTTGGTAACTATGGCTACACCTTC. Its protein is CASNPQGSFGNYGYTF.

The chain recombines TRBV19 with TRBJ2-2, with D possibly matching TRBD2 (7 bases). Per the germline V gene, CDR1 is LNHDA and CDR2 is SQIVND (reference sequence). With 7 bases removed from V and 4 bases from J, the gap between germline ends came to 16 bases. The CDR3 runs 15 residues. CDR3 DNA: TGTGCCAGTAAGATCGGGGGGCCCAGCACCGGGGAGCTGTTTTTT. Translation gives CASKIGGPSTGELFF.

The genes are TRBV6-6 and TRBJ2-5; a possible D gene is TRBD1 (6 bases). CDR3 length: 16 amino acids. Germline V lookup: CDR1 MNHNY, CDR2 SVGAGI (reference sequence). The V gene lost 5 bases and the J gene lost 4 bases, with 20 bases spanning the gap. CDR3 amino acids: CASSLTGQYVRETQYF. The CDR3 DNA follows: TGTGCCAGCAGTCTCACCGGACAGTACGTAAGAGAGACCCAGTACTTC.

The rearrangement joins TRBV30 to TRBJ1-1; D not certain. V gave up 0 bases and J gave up 5 bases, with 16 bases separating them. Germline V gene lookup returns CDR1 GTSNPN and CDR2 SVGIG (reference sequence). CDR3 length: 15 residues. This CDR3 reads CAWSVTDRIRTEAFF. The DNA for the CDR3 is TGTGCCTGGAGTGTAACGGATAGAATTCGGACTGAAGCTTTCTTT.

The chain is built from TRBV6-1 and TRBJ1-2, with D maybe TRBD1 (5 bases). V shed 11 bases and J shed 5 bases, with 18 bases lying between them. Germline CDR1 and CDR2: MNHNS and SASEGT. The CDR3 has 13 residues. CDR3 coding DNA: TGTGCCGTCGGACTAGGCGGGGGATATGGCTACACCTTC. The encoded protein is CAVGLGGGYGYTF.

This rearrangement joins TRBV9 to TRBJ2-1; 10 bases line up with TRBD2. This CDR3 region has 17 residues. V dropped 2 bases and J dropped 2; count of bases not matched to a gene: 7. CDR1 and CDR2 from the germline V gene are SGDLS and YYNGEE. Written as DNA, the CDR3 is TGTGCCAGCAGCGTGCCCCCGAGCGGGGGGGCCTACAATGAGCAGTTCTTC. It is translated as CASSVPPSGGAYNEQFF.

This clone was detected only a few times. The CDR3 reads CASRTRLAGTDTQYF. CDR3 coding DNA: TGTGCCAGTAGAACTAGACTAGCGGGCACAGATACGCAGTATTTT. The chain uses TRBV19 and TRBJ2-3; 9 bases agree with TRBD2. Per germline, CDR1 LNHDA and CDR2 SQIVND (reference sequence). CDR3 length equals 15 residues. Trimming cost V 6 bases and J 1 base; bases outside gene matches: 5. Based on the CDR3 plus reference TRBV19 and TRBJ2-3, the full variable domain is DGGITQSPKYLFRKEGQNVTLSCEQNLNHDAMYWYRQDPGQGLRLIYYSQIVNDFQKGDIAEGYSVSREKKESFPLTVTSAQKNPTAFYLCASRTRLAGTDTQYFGPGTRLTVL.

The gene calls are TRBV4-2 and TRBJ2-2, with TRBD1 identical over 9 bases. This CDR3 comprises 17 residues. Germline trimming cut 3 bases from V and 0 bases from J; bases unmatched to any gene: 5. CDR1 and CDR2 from the germline V gene are LGHNA and YNFKEQ. The CDR3 nucleotides read TGTGCCAGCAGCCAGGGGGGGACAGGGTCGAACACCGGGGAGCTGTTTTTT. Translated: CASSQGGTGSNTGELFF.

This clone was recorded a few times. The V gene is TRBV7-9, the J gene TRBJ2-7; D gene unclear. Germline assignment: CDR1 SEHNR and CDR2 FQNEAQ (reference sequence). This CDR3 comprises 16 residues. The V and J ends lost 1 base and 4 bases respectively, with 17 bases between them. For the CDR3, the DNA is TGTGCCAGCAGCTTAGGGGCGCTAATACCGATTTACGAGCAGTACTTC. Translated, it gives CASSLGALIPIYEQYF. The full variable domain, with the rest looked up from reference TRBV7-9 and TRBJ2-7, is DTGVSQNPRHKITKRGQNVTFRCDPISEHNRLYWYRQTLGQGPEFLTYFQNEAQLEKSRLLSDRFSAERPKGSFSTLEIQRTEQGDSAMYLCASSLGALIPIYEQYFGPGTRLTVT.

The chain is built from TRBV6-1 and TRBJ1-2; D may be TRBD1 (5 bases). The germline V gene has CDR1 MNHNS and CDR2 SASEGT. The CDR3 has 16 amino acids. V gave up 2 bases and J gave up 6 bases, with 19 bases separating them. In DNA, the CDR3 is TGTGCCAGCAGTGAAAGGGGTGGGCAGAGGAGAGATGGCTACACCTTC. As protein: CASSERGGQRRDGYTF.

The gene calls are TRBV29-1 and TRBJ2-3; tentative D call: TRBD1 (6 bases). CDR3 size: 14 residues. The V end lost 2 bases, the J end lost 2 bases, and 11 bases lay between the germline ends. Germline lookup yields CDR1 SQVTM and CDR2 ANQGSEA. CDR3 in amino acids: CSVERGQTTDTQYF. The CDR3 DNA reads as TGCAGCGTTGAAAGAGGACAGACCACAGATACGCAGTATTTT.

J is TRBJ2-1 and V is TRBV9; TRBD2 aligns across 7 bases. CDR3 size: 17 residues. Trimming took 3 bases from V and 7 from J; bases not matched to a gene: 16. Germline assignment: CDR1 SGDLS and CDR2 YYNGEE. The CDR3 nucleotides read TGTGCCAGCAGCGAGGGGACTAAGGGGCTCGTGGGGAATGAGCAGTTCTTC. Translating it yields CASSEGTKGLVGNEQFF.

This clone has only one observation. The chain has TRBV27 and TRBJ1-5; maybe TRBD1 (5 bases). Germline V gene lookup returns CDR1 MNHEY and CDR2 SMNVEV (reference sequence). V dropped 3 bases and J dropped 2 bases, with 8 bases sitting between them. The CDR3 runs to 14 residues. This chain's CDR3 is CASSFREGNQPQHF. CDR3 nucleotide sequence: TGTGCCAGCAGTTTCAGGGAAGGCAATCAGCCCCAGCATTTT.

The V gene is TRBV19, the J gene TRBJ1-2; D is undetermined. CDR1 is LNHDA and CDR2 is SQIVND in the germline V gene (reference sequence). Trimming removed 1 base from V and 4 bases from J, with 7 bases in between. The CDR3 sequence is 13 residues long. CDR3 in amino acids: CASSIALLYGYTF. The DNA for the CDR3 is TGTGCCAGTAGTATAGCCCTGCTCTATGGCTACACCTTC.

The chain has TRBV29-1 and TRBJ2-5, with D maybe TRBD2 (6 bases). Germline CDR1 SQVTM, CDR2 ANQGSEA. This CDR3 spans 13 amino acids. V shed 8 bases and J shed 0 bases, with 13 bases lying between them. CDR3 bases: TGCAGCTTGGGACGGGGGTACCAAGAGACCCAGTACTTC. Protein: CSLGRGYQETQYF.

The CDR3 coding sequence is TGTGCCAGCAGCTGGGGACAGAACTATGGCTACACCTTC. It yields the protein CASSWGQNYGYTF. The chain employs TRBV5-4 and TRBJ1-2, with 7 bases that match TRBD1. The V gene end was trimmed by 3 bases and the J gene end by 2 bases; junction bases not matched to a gene: 1. Per germline, CDR1 SGHNT and CDR2 YYREEE (reference sequence). CDR3 length: 13 residues.

The CDR3 bases are TGTGCCAGCAAAGGATTTCGGGATGTGCGCAATCAGCCCCAGCATTTT. This encodes CASKGFRDVRNQPQHF. The chain joins TRBV2 to TRBJ1-5; D unresolved. In germline, CDR1 is SNHLY, CDR2 FYNNEI. The CDR3 is 16 residues long. Trimming took 7 bases from V and 2 from J, leaving 18 bases between them.

Only one count was recorded for this clone. The junction and the germline gene differ at one end; a read error may be behind it. The chain uses TRBV29-1 and TRBJ1-4, with D perhaps TRBD1 (6 bases). The CDR3 runs 10 residues. Germline CDR1 SQVTM, CDR2 ANQGSEA. CDR3 residues: CSVDKGGILF. CDR3 in DNA: TGCAGCGTTGATAAAGGGGGGATCCTCTTT.

The chain links TRBV5-1 to TRBJ2-1; D not resolved. This CDR3 contains 15 residues. V dropped 4 bases and J dropped 4 bases, with 15 bases sitting between them. The germline gives CDR1 SGHRS, CDR2 YFSETQ. CDR3 sequence (DNA): TGCGCCAGCAGCCAGTCGACGGCGAAATACAATGAGCAGTTCTTC. Its translation: CASSQSTAKYNEQFF.

The chain couples TRBV21-1 to TRBJ1-2; the table assigns TRBD1, which was not confirmed against the DNA. TRBV21-1 counts as a pseudogene. The CDR3 runs to 15 residues. CDR3 bases: TGTGCCAGCAGCGCGCGATCAGGGTCAGGCTATGGCTACACCTTC. Amino acid sequence: CASSARSGSGYGYTF.

This chain uses TRBV6-6 with TRBJ1-1; D may be TRBD1 (6 bases). The CDR3 has 13 amino acids. V shed 5 bases and J shed 3 bases, with 10 bases lying between them. CDR1 MNHNY and CDR2 SVGAGI come from the germline V gene (reference sequence). CDR3 sequence reads: CASSGGQHTEAFF. DNA for the CDR3: TGTGCCAGCAGTGGCGGACAGCACACTGAAGCTTTCTTT.

In its sample, this clone was seen a few times. The chain carries TRBV30 and TRBJ1-6, with a possible D match to TRBD1 (6 bases). Germline CDR1 GTSNPN, CDR2 SVGIG (reference sequence). The CDR3 is made up of 16 amino acids. Trimming pared 5 bases from V and 10 bases from J, leaving 24 bases between. CDR3 in DNA: TGTGCCTGGCACCATTTTGAACAGGGTGTAAAATCACCCCTCCACTTT. Encoded protein: CAWHHFEQGVKSPLHF. Looking up the rest from reference TRBV30 and TRBJ1-6 gives the full variable domain: SQTIHQWPATLVQPVGSPLSLECTVEGTSNPNLYWYRQAAGRGLQLLFYSVGIGQISSEVPQNLSASRPQDRQFILSSKKLLLSDSGFYLCAWHHFEQGVKSPLHFGNGTRLTVT.